The 24 T cell receptor beta chains reported below all come from one sample, sequenced in a study of T cell changes during pregnancy in multiple sclerosis. Sequencing used immunoSEQ multiplex PCR; TCRdb keeps in-frame clones, though not all of them. Of approximately 60,000 clones in the sample, about 90% are singletons; the top ten hold around 2.7%. The sequencing used peripheral blood, collected in the second trimester of pregnancy. The receptors were gathered from a female donor in good health, enrolled as a control in a pregnancy study.

This sequence joins TRBV10-3 and TRBJ2-2; 9 nucleotides align to TRBD1. CDR1 is ENHRY, CDR2 SYGVKD, per germline. This CDR3 region has 12 residues. V shed 8 bases and J 6 bases; nucleotides not matched to a gene: 1. The CDR3 sequence: CAIGTGSGELFF. The CDR3 coding sequence is TGTGCCATCGGGACAGGGTCCGGGGAGCTGTTTTTT.

The V gene is TRBV11-2, the J gene TRBJ1-4; 11 bases fit TRBD1. The V gene end was trimmed by 5 bases and the J gene end by 8 bases; junction bases not matched to a gene: 7. From germline, CDR1 is SGHAT and CDR2 FQNNGV. The length of the CDR3 is 15 residues. CDR3 loop: CASSLGTGGREKLFF. CDR3 nucleotides: TGTGCCAGCAGCCTTGGGACAGGGGGTCGGGAAAAACTGTTTTTT.

Worth noting for this clone: Relative to the germline gene, one junction end is altered; a read error may explain this. J is TRBJ2-7 and V is TRBV7-7, with D maybe TRBD2 (5 bases). This CDR3 spans 14 amino acids. Germline loops: CDR1 SSHAT, CDR2 FNYEAQ (reference sequence). The CDR3 DNA is TGTGCTAGCAGCCGCGAGGGCCGGTCTTCCGAGCAGTACTTC. The encoded protein is CASSREGRSSEQYF.

The chain uses TRBV13 and TRBJ2-3; TRBD2 is a possible D gene (6 bases). Germline loops: CDR1 PRHDT, CDR2 FYEKMQ (reference sequence). The CDR3 consists of 15 residues. Trimming removed 3 bases from V and 7 bases from J, with 17 bases in between. CDR3 protein: CASSFLGLTVNTQYF. CDR3 sequence (DNA): TGTGCCAGCAGCTTTCTCGGACTAACGGTGAATACGCAGTATTTT.

CDR3 loop: CASSSAGGLNEQFF. As DNA, the CDR3 is TGTGCCAGCAGCTCCGCGGGGGGGCTGAATGAGCAGTTCTTC. The genes are TRBV7-3 and TRBJ2-1; 9 positions agree with TRBD2. The V and J ends lost 4 bases and 7 bases, in that order; junction bases with no gene match: 5. The germline V gene encodes CDR1 SGHTA and CDR2 FQGTGA. The CDR3 has 14 residues.

This rearrangement joins TRBV18 to TRBJ2-7; maybe TRBD2 (6 bases). Germline CDR1 KGHSH, CDR2 LQKENI. The CDR3 runs to 13 residues. The V end was cut by 3 bases, the J end by 2 bases, with 8 bases between. As DNA, the CDR3 is TGTGCCAGCTCACCCAGGGAGGCCTACGAGCAGTACTTC. It translates to CASSPREAYEQYF. Combining the CDR3 with reference TRBV18 and TRBJ2-7 gives the whole variable domain NAGVMQNPRHLVRRRGQEARLRCSPMKGHSHVYWYRQLPEEGLKFMVYLQKENIIDESGMPKERFSAEFPKEGPSILRIQQVVRGDSAAYFCASSPREAYEQYFGPGTRLTVT.

This chain links TRBV11-1 with TRBJ2-6, with 7 nucleotides matching TRBD1. With V trimmed by 6 bases and J by 0 bases, 5 bases remained unmatched. CDR1 is SGHAT, CDR2 FQDESV, per germline (reference sequence). This CDR3 is 16 amino acids long. This CDR3 reads CASSQDRLSGANVLTF. In DNA, the CDR3 is TGTGCCAGCAGTCAGGACAGGCTCTCTGGGGCCAACGTCCTGACTTTC.

J is TRBJ1-5 and V is TRBV5-4; the D is unclear. Trimming took 5 bases from V and 0 from J, leaving 9 bases between them. The CDR3 sequence is 14 residues long. The germline V gene has CDR1 SGHNT and CDR2 YYREEE (reference sequence). CDR3 sequence (DNA): TGTGCCAGCAGTAGGTCAGGTAGCAATCAGCCCCAGCATTTT. It translates to CASSRSGSNQPQHF.

This sequence joins TRBV19 and TRBJ2-1; TRBD1 is a possible D gene (5 bases). CDR3 length: 17 amino acids. With 0 bases removed from V and 0 bases from J, the gap between germline ends came to 12 bases. Germline lookup yields CDR1 LNHDA and CDR2 SQIVND (reference sequence). CDR3: CASSIDHNTGSYNEQFF. CDR3 nucleotides: TGTGCCAGTAGTATAGATCATAATACAGGCTCCTACAATGAGCAGTTCTTC.

V usage is TRBV10-3 and J usage is TRBJ2-2, with 11 bases lining up with TRBD2. Germline V gene lookup returns CDR1 ENHRY and CDR2 SYGVKD. With V trimmed by 6 bases and J by 7 bases, 4 bases remained unmatched. The CDR3 extends over 14 amino acids. The CDR3 bases are TGTGCCATCAGGGGACTAGCGGAGTACGGGGAGCTGTTTTTT. It codes for CAIRGLAEYGELFF.

This clone was observed once. The chain joins TRBV7-9 to TRBJ2-5; possibly TRBD2 for D (5 bases). V was cut by 2 bases and J by 5 bases, with 12 bases left in between. The CDR3 has 14 residues. The germline gives CDR1 SEHNR, CDR2 FQNEAQ (reference sequence). As DNA, the CDR3 is TGTGCCAGCAGCTTAACCAGCGGTGTTGAGACCCAGTACTTC. The encoded protein is CASSLTSGVETQYF.

The V gene is TRBV7-8, the J gene TRBJ1-2, with TRBD1 identical over 9 bases. Germline CDR1 and CDR2: SGHVS and FQNEAQ. The CDR3 is made up of 15 amino acids. With 3 bases clipped from V and 6 bases from J, the junction kept 8 bases outside the gene matches. The CDR3 DNA is TGTGCCAGCAGCTTGATTCGGGACAGGGTAAATGGCTACACCTTC. Translated, it gives CASSLIRDRVNGYTF.

V usage is TRBV21-1 and J usage is TRBJ1-1; the DNA was not used to check the table's D call, TRBD1. TRBV21-1 is a pseudogene segment. This CDR3 has 14 residues. The CDR3 region has the DNA TGTGCCAGCAACGCCGGGACAGATAACACTGAAGCTTTCTTT. Amino acid sequence: CASNAGTDNTEAFF.

V is TRBV9 and J is TRBJ1-1; TRBD1 matches at 8 bases. The V and J ends lost 4 bases and 1 base, in that order; junction bases with no gene match: 3. Looked up from germline, CDR1 is SGDLS and CDR2 is YYNGEE. There are 14 residues in the CDR3. CDR3 DNA: TGTGCCAGCAGCCCTGGACAGGGGAACACTGAAGCTTTCTTT. Amino acids: CASSPGQGNTEAFF.

The chain combines TRBV4-1 with TRBJ2-2, with TRBD2 matching over 11 bases. With 0 bases clipped from V and 5 bases from J, the junction kept 2 bases outside the gene matches. CDR1 is MGHRA, CDR2 YSYEKL, per germline. The length of the CDR3 is 16 residues. The CDR3 DNA follows: TGCGCCAGCAGCCAAGAGCCTAGCGGGAGGACCGGGGAGCTGTTTTTT. Translated, it gives CASSQEPSGRTGELFF.

The gene calls are TRBV6-4 and TRBJ2-3; 12 nucleotides line up with TRBD2. With 4 bases clipped from V and 2 bases from J, the junction kept 1 base outside the gene matches. Per the germline V gene, CDR1 is MRHNA and CDR2 is SNTAGT. This CDR3 has 15 residues. CDR3 protein: CASSASGGATDTQYF. The DNA of the CDR3 is TGTGCCAGCAGTGCTAGCGGGGGGGCCACAGATACGCAGTATTTT.

The chain combines TRBV11-1 with TRBJ2-3; D is possibly TRBD2 (5 bases). Germline CDR1 is SGHAT and CDR2 is FQDESV (reference sequence). Trimming pared 5 bases from V and 3 bases from J, leaving 12 bases between. This CDR3 spans 14 amino acids. The CDR3 bases are TGTGCCAGCAGCCAGGTCCCGGGGACAGATACGCAGTATTTT. It specifies CASSQVPGTDTQYF.

The chain has TRBV7-3 and TRBJ1-5, with D possibly TRBD1 on 5 matching bases. V lost 7 bases, J lost 4 bases, and 11 bases lay in between. In germline, CDR1 is SGHTA, CDR2 FQGTGA. CDR3 length: 13 residues. In nucleotides, the CDR3 is TGTGCCAGCACTTACCAGGGTAATCAGCCCCAGCATTTT. It encodes CASTYQGNQPQHF. Full variable domain (remainder filled in from reference TRBV7-3 and TRBJ1-5): GAGVSQTPSNKVTEKGKYVELRCDPISGHTALYWYRQSLGQGPEFLIYFQGTGAADDSGLPNDRFFAVRPEGSVSTLKIQRTERGDSAVYLCASTYQGNQPQHFGDGTRLSIL.

The table lists this clone with a few counts. The chain employs TRBV28 and TRBJ2-1, with 9 nucleotides matching TRBD2. The trim removed 4 bases at V and 9 bases at J, leaving 7 bases unmatched. Germline V gives CDR1 MDHEN, CDR2 SYDVKM. CDR3 length: 14 residues. The CDR3 loop reads CASSSSGIRGEQFF. The CDR3, as DNA: TGTGCCAGCAGTTCTAGCGGGATTCGCGGTGAGCAGTTCTTC.

The genes are TRBV18 and TRBJ2-1; TRBD1 is a possible D gene (5 bases). CDR1 and CDR2 from the germline V gene are KGHSH and LQKENI. The CDR3 runs 15 residues. Trimming pared 6 bases from V and 6 bases from J, leaving 18 bases between. CDR3 in amino acids: CASSHSFSQGNEQFF. The CDR3, as DNA: TGTGCCAGCTCCCACAGTTTTTCTCAGGGCAATGAGCAGTTCTTC.

The chain uses TRBV4-3 and TRBJ2-1, with 7 bases aligning to TRBD2. The CDR3 loop spans 17 amino acids. The junction had 13 bases not matched to a gene; V was cut back by 0 bases and J by 8 bases. The germline V gene encodes CDR1 LGHNA and CDR2 YSLEER. The CDR3 DNA sequence: TGCGCCAGCAGCCAAGATGGGCGGGCGGGAGTTCAGGATGAGCAGTTCTTC. This codes for CASSQDGRAGVQDEQFF.

This clone appeared a few times. The V call is TRBV6-6, the J call TRBJ1-1, with D perhaps TRBD1 (6 bases). The ends were cut back, 10 bases at V and 0 bases at J, with 12 bases in the middle. CDR3 length: 13 residues. Per the germline V gene, CDR1 is MNHNY and CDR2 is SVGAGI (reference sequence). CDR3 in amino acids: CATTWGLNTEAFF. CDR3 sequence (DNA): TGTGCCACGACATGGGGGCTGAACACTGAAGCTTTCTTT.

The gene calls are TRBV4-1 and TRBJ1-1, with 8 nucleotides matching TRBD1. The CDR3 runs 15 residues. From germline, CDR1 is MGHRA and CDR2 YSYEKL. V gave up 2 bases and J gave up 7 bases; unmatched junction bases: 9. CDR3 loop: CASSQPTQGTGEAFF. CDR3 coding DNA: TGCGCCAGCAGCCAACCCACTCAAGGGACAGGTGAAGCTTTCTTT.

V gene TRBV6-1 combines with J gene TRBJ1-2, with D uncertain. Trimming shortened V by 3 bases and J by 7 bases, and 15 bases separated the two germline ends. CDR1 is MNHNS and CDR2 is SASEGT in the germline V gene. This CDR3 is built from 14 residues. The CDR3 spells CASSDATQFGGYTF. The CDR3, as DNA: TGTGCCAGCAGTGACGCGACTCAGTTCGGTGGCTACACCTTC.